A selection of T cell receptor beta chains follows, all from one sample in a study of T cells in Graves' hyperthyroidism and ophthalmopathy. TCRdb used MiXCR to reprocess the multiplex PCR reads, holding one entry per CDR3 protein. Of around 350,000 distinct CDR3 sequences in the sample, 12% to 15% were seen once. Source material: blood. The receptors derive from a woman aged 55-70 years with Graves' ophthalmopathy. Each CDR3 is given with its conserved first and last residue. D genes are given only for firm matches. Clone size appears in some rows only: once, few, many, or a class for an expanded clone.

d_call	clone_size	v_call	j_call	cdr3_aa	cdr3_nt
.	many	TRBV7-2	TRBJ2-3	CASSLGHTDTQYF	TGTGCCAGCAGCTTGGGACACACAGATACGCAGTATTTT
.	many	TRBV3-1	TRBJ2-1	CASSQKGGSNEQFF	TGTGCCAGCAGCCAAAAAGGTGGGAGTAATGAGCAGTTCTTC
TRBD1	many	TRBV28	TRBJ1-5	CASSPTTGGQTQTQHF	TGTGCCAGCAGCCCAACGACAGGGGGCCAGACTCAGACCCAGCATTTT
TRBD2	few	TRBV7-9	TRBJ2-3	CASSSSGRSGTQYF	TGTGCCAGCAGCTCGAGCGGGAGATCGGGTACGCAGTATTTT
TRBD1	.	TRBV6-1	TRBJ2-2	CAIIGQVDTGELFF	TGTGCCATTATCGGACAGGTCGACACCGGGGAGCTGTTTTTT
TRBD1	.	TRBV19	TRBJ2-7	CASSMRTGGYEQYF	TGTGCCAGTAGTATGCGGACAGGAGGATACGAGCAGTACTTC
TRBD2	.	TRBV9	TRBJ2-7	CASSVRTSGGEQYF	TGTGCCAGCAGCGTACGGACTAGCGGGGGTGAGCAGTACTTC
.	many	TRBV11-2	TRBJ2-2	CASSQFRGVANTGELFF	TGTGCCAGCAGCCAATTCAGGGGAGTCGCGAACACCGGGGAGCTGTTTTTT
TRBD1	few	TRBV4-1	TRBJ2-6	CASSAGQGYSGANVLTF	TGCGCCAGCAGCGCGGGACAGGGGTACTCTGGGGCCAACGTCCTGACTTTC
.	.	TRBV6-1	TRBJ2-1	CASSGRTISNEQFF	TGTGCCAGCAGCGGGAGAACTATTTCAAATGAGCAGTTCTTC
.	.	TRBV29-1	TRBJ2-7	CSVIPSQEQTRGEQYF	TGCAGCGTCATACCCTCGCAGGAACAGACAAGGGGGGAGCAGTACTTC
.	many	TRBV20-1	TRBJ1-5	CSARGQRAGQPQHF	TGCAGTGCTAGAGGACAGCGAGCAGGTCAGCCCCAGCATTTT
TRBD2	.	TRBV5-6	TRBJ2-6	CASSLASGRAGANVLTF	TGTGCCAGCAGCTTGGCTAGCGGGAGGGCCGGGGCCAACGTCCTGACTTTC
.	.	TRBV12-3/TRBV12-4	TRBJ2-3	CASGLVTPGTDTQYF	TGTGCCAGCGGTCTGGTCACCCCCGGGACAGATACGCAGTATTTT
TRBD2	many	TRBV5-1	TRBJ2-7	CASSQPRGASGLTYEQYF	TGCGCCAGCAGCCAACCCCGAGGGGCTAGCGGACTCACCTACGAGCAGTACTTC
.	many	TRBV24-1	TRBJ2-1	CATSGGLGAGINEQFF	TGTGCCACGAGTGGGGGTTTAGGGGCAGGGATCAATGAGCAGTTCTTC
.	many	TRBV7-2	TRBJ2-3	CASSLQGLRTDTQYF	TGTGCCAGCAGCTTACAGGGGTTGAGAACAGATACGCAGTATTTT
TRBD2	many	TRBV12-3/TRBV12-4	TRBJ2-7	CASRTSGEGEQYF	TGTGCCAGCAGAACTAGCGGGGAGGGCGAGCAGTACTTC
TRBD2	.	TRBV6-1	TRBJ2-1	CASSARSAGVPNEQFF	TGTGCCAGCAGTGCCAGGTCAGCGGGAGTCCCAAATGAGCAGTTCTTC
.	many	TRBV28	TRBJ2-5	CASSFREPGETQYF	TGTGCCAGCAGTTTCCGGGAGCCGGGTGAGACCCAGTACTTC
TRBD1	few	TRBV6-2/TRBV6-3	TRBJ1-5	CASSFRQGGLHSNQPQHF	TGTGCCAGCAGTTTTCGACAGGGGGGACTACATAGCAATCAGCCCCAGCATTTT
.	.	TRBV3-1	TRBJ2-2	CASSRWWQAETGELFF	TGTGCCAGCAGCCGGTGGTGGCAGGCTGAAACCGGGGAGCTGTTTTTT
TRBD2	.	TRBV19	TRBJ2-1	CASSTSGGGAFSYNEQFF	TGTGCCAGTAGTACCTCCGGGGGGGGAGCCTTCTCCTACAATGAGCAGTTCTTC
.	few	TRBV18	TRBJ1-2	CASSPQQTVYGYTF	TGTGCCAGCTCACCACAACAGACTGTCTATGGCTACACCTTC
.	many	TRBV12-3/TRBV12-4	TRBJ1-1	CASLRRLNTEAFF	TGTGCCAGCCTCAGGCGATTGAACACTGAAGCTTTCTTT
.	many	TRBV28	TRBJ1-2	CASRPRGIFGYTF	TGTGCCAGCAGACCCAGGGGTATCTTTGGCTACACCTTC
TRBD1	many	TRBV11-2	TRBJ2-2	CASSLGQGRTGELFF	TGTGCCAGCAGCTTGGGACAGGGCAGGACCGGGGAGCTGTTTTTT
TRBD1	.	TRBV2	TRBJ1-2	CASSEDRTYGYTF	TGTGCCAGCAGCGAGGACAGGACTTATGGCTACACCTTC
TRBD1	many	TRBV6-4	TRBJ1-1	CASSARQGGTEAFF	TGTGCCAGCAGTGCCAGACAGGGAGGGACTGAAGCTTTCTTT
.	many	TRBV5-1	TRBJ2-2	CASTATGPANTGELFF	TGCGCCAGCACCGCGACAGGCCCCGCGAACACCGGGGAGCTGTTTTTT
.	many	TRBV6-1	TRBJ2-7	CASSLRDPSYEQYF	TGTGCCAGCAGTCTTAGGGACCCAAGCTACGAGCAGTACTTC
.	few	TRBV2	TRBJ2-7	CASSQGLSYEQYF	TGTGCCAGCAGTCAGGGGCTCTCCTACGAGCAGTACTTC
.	.	TRBV28	TRBJ1-6	CASSFRGDSPLHF	TGTGCCAGCAGTTTTAGGGGAGATTCACCCCTCCACTTT
.	many	TRBV18	TRBJ2-1	CASSPLGTDNEQFF	TGTGCCAGCTCACCCCTTGGTACTGACAATGAGCAGTTCTTC
TRBD1	.	TRBV19	TRBJ2-7	CASSRQGYYEQYF	TGTGCCAGTAGTAGACAGGGCTACTACGAGCAGTACTTC
TRBD2	.	TRBV24-1	TRBJ2-1	CATSDFGAGAGYNEQFF	TGTGCCACCAGTGATTTCGGGGCGGGAGCGGGGTACAATGAGCAGTTCTTC
.	many	TRBV14	TRBJ2-3	CASSLGYLPDTQYF	TGTGCCAGCAGTTTGGGCTACCTCCCAGATACGCAGTATTTT
.	few	TRBV27	TRBJ1-5	CASSGTSAGDQPQHF	TGTGCCAGCAGTGGCACCTCGGCAGGGGATCAGCCCCAGCATTTT
.	.	TRBV19	TRBJ2-1	CASGGPRESENEQFF	TGTGCCAGTGGGGGCCCGCGGGAGAGTGAGAATGAGCAGTTCTTC
TRBD2	many	TRBV5-4	TRBJ2-7	CASSLEASGSYEQYF	TGTGCCAGCAGCTTGGAGGCTAGCGGGAGCTACGAGCAGTACTTC
.	many	TRBV11-2	TRBJ2-3	CASSQGTDTQYF	TGCGCCAGCAGCCAAGGCACAGATACGCAGTATTTT
.	many	TRBV2	TRBJ2-1	CASSQSGTPPNEQFF	TGTGCCAGCAGTCAAAGTGGGACCCCTCCCAATGAGCAGTTCTTC
.	many	TRBV20-1	TRBJ2-7	CSATVRATSEQYF	TGCAGTGCTACAGTCAGGGCCACGTCCGAGCAGTACTTC